These 24 T cell receptor beta chains came from one sample sequenced in a study of graft-versus-host responses after intestinal transplantation (dated by TCRdb to the early 2020s). The meaning of the sample's time point label: cells obtained before transplantation from donor or recipient. Preparation of the library involved the immunoSEQ multiplex PCR assay. TCRdb took over this immuneACCESS table, retaining in-frame rearrangements with V and J assigned. Such tables are incomplete; in checked studies, under half of the missing clones stem from an unresolved V gene, and the remainder is unexplained. Within this sample are approximately 89,000 clones, with roughly 91% of them counted one time only. The leading ten clones occupy 0.95% to 1.3% of the sample. Their target antigens are unknown. The sample was unstimulated CD8+ T cells sorted from spleen or lymph node cells, taken before transplant. Receptor source: a human donor who was the organ donor for an intestinal transplant.

This clone was observed a few times. The J gene is TRBJ1-4, the V gene TRBV6-6; 12 bases fit TRBD1. The V segment lost 3 bases and the J segment 6 bases; nucleotides outside the gene matches: 2. The CDR3 loop spans 15 amino acids. CDR1 MNHNY and CDR2 SVGAGI come from the germline V gene (reference sequence). CDR3 sequence reads: CASSYGTGGDEKLFF. CDR3 sequence (DNA): TGTGCCAGCAGTTATGGGACAGGGGGCGATGAAAAACTGTTTTTT.

The rearrangement links TRBV27 to TRBJ1-4, with D hard to call. V dropped 5 bases and J dropped 3 bases, with 13 bases sitting between them. Germline CDR1 and CDR2: MNHEY and SMNVEV (reference sequence). The CDR3 covers 15 residues. CDR3 nucleotide sequence: TGTGCCAGCAGTCGTGCGATTCTGCCTAATGAAAAACTGTTTTTT. Translated: CASSRAILPNEKLFF.

The gene calls are TRBV28 and TRBJ2-1; D is perhaps TRBD2 (6 bases). This CDR3 is built from 14 residues. With 8 bases removed from V and 3 bases from J, the gap between germline ends came to 14 bases. Germline V gene lookup returns CDR1 MDHEN and CDR2 SYDVKM. The CDR3 region has the DNA TGTGCCAGCGGGGACTGGGCGGACTACAATGAGCAGTTCTTC. It yields the protein CASGDWADYNEQFF.

This chain joins TRBV5-8 and TRBJ1-2; 12 positions match TRBD1. This CDR3 comprises 15 residues. CDR1 SGHTS and CDR2 YDEGEE come from the germline V gene. The junction had 7 bases not matched to a gene; V was cut back by 3 bases and J by 7 bases. CDR3 nucleotide sequence: TGTGCCAGCAGCTCGGGGGGACAGGGGGCGCTTGGCTACACCTTC. This encodes CASSSGGQGALGYTF.

This clone has only one observation. This sequence joins TRBV28 and TRBJ2-7; 9 positions match TRBD1. The CDR3 contains 17 residues. Germline CDR1 reads MDHEN; CDR2 reads SYDVKM. J gave up 2 bases and V 4 bases, and 12 bases lay outside the gene matches. The CDR3 spells CASSWDDLTGGTYEQYF. CDR3 nucleotides: TGTGCCAGCAGTTGGGACGATCTGACAGGGGGGACCTACGAGCAGTACTTC.

The chain couples TRBV9 to TRBJ2-3; 12 bases are shared with TRBD2. Germline assignment: CDR1 SGDLS and CDR2 YYNGEE. V trimming: 3 bases; J trimming: 2 bases; junction bases outside the gene matches: 7. CDR3 size: 17 residues. The CDR3 bases are TGTGCCAGCAGCGGCCCGACTAGCGGGGGTACCACAGATACGCAGTATTTT. Translation gives CASSGPTSGGTTDTQYF.

The chain couples TRBV9 to TRBJ1-2; D might be TRBD1 (6 bases). The CDR3 is 16 amino acids. Trimming shortened V by 0 bases and J by 2 bases, and 14 bases separated the two germline ends. Looked up from germline, CDR1 is SGDLS and CDR2 is YYNGEE. Written as DNA, the CDR3 is TGTGCCAGCAGCGTAGGTCGGGGGGGCAGAAACTATGGCTACACCTTC. This sequence encodes CASSVGRGGRNYGYTF.

The chain has TRBV4-3 and TRBJ1-1, with D tentatively TRBD1 (6 bases). The CDR3 has 15 residues. Trimming cost V 0 bases and J 5 bases, with 13 bases left between them. Germline assignment: CDR1 LGHNA and CDR2 YSLEER. In DNA form, the CDR3 reads TGCGCCAGCAGCCAAGACCCGACAGGTGGGACTGAAGCTTTCTTT. It translates to CASSQDPTGGTEAFF.

This chain links TRBV5-6 with TRBJ2-5; D remains unclear. The CDR3 is 14 amino acids. CDR1 is SGHDT, CDR2 YYEEEE, per germline. Trimming pared 2 bases from V and 2 bases from J, leaving 10 bases between. The CDR3 DNA sequence: TGTGCCAGCAGCTTTGACACCGGTCAAGAGACCCAGTACTTC. Its translation: CASSFDTGQETQYF.

This clone has only one observation. The chain links TRBV4-2 to TRBJ2-7, with 7 bases matching TRBD1. The CDR3 is made up of 15 amino acids. Germline CDR1 LGHNA, CDR2 YNFKEQ. V was clipped by 1 base and J by 2 bases; unmatched bases: 5. This chain's CDR3 is CASSQVSGGTYEQYF. The CDR3, as DNA: TGTGCCAGCAGCCAAGTCTCAGGGGGAACCTACGAGCAGTACTTC.

The chain joins TRBV7-9 to TRBJ2-1, with D unclear. V dropped 6 bases and J dropped 5 bases, with 11 bases sitting between them. The CDR3 sequence is 13 residues long. The germline CDR1 and CDR2 sequences are SEHNR and FQNEAQ (reference sequence). This CDR3 reads CASRPDWDNEQFF. CDR3 sequence (DNA): TGTGCCAGCAGGCCAGACTGGGACAATGAGCAGTTCTTC. Full variable domain (remainder filled in from reference TRBV7-9 and TRBJ2-1): DTGVSQNPRHKITKRGQNVTFRCDPISEHNRLYWYRQTLGQGPEFLTYFQNEAQLEKSRLLSDRFSAERPKGSFSTLEIQRTEQGDSAMYLCASRPDWDNEQFFGPGTRLTVL.

The rearrangement links TRBV4-2 to TRBJ2-3; unclear D gene. Germline-derived CDR1 and CDR2 are LGHNA and YNFKEQ. The V gene lost 5 bases and the J gene lost 6 bases, with 24 bases spanning the gap. The CDR3 runs 17 residues. The CDR3 region is CASSKNTRLVKTDTQYF. The CDR3 nucleotides are TGTGCCAGCAGCAAAAATACCAGACTGGTAAAGACGGATACGCAGTATTTT.

J is TRBJ2-7 and V is TRBV9; no clear D. Trimming took off 0 bases at V and 3 bases at J, with 7 bases between the two ends. The CDR3 runs 13 residues. Germline V CDR1 and CDR2: SGDLS, YYNGEE. DNA for the CDR3: TGTGCCAGCAGCGTAGGTCCGGGCTACGAGCAGTACTTC. Translation: CASSVGPGYEQYF.

This sequence joins TRBV27 and TRBJ2-1; D is unresolved. Germline V CDR1 and CDR2: MNHEY, SMNVEV (reference sequence). This CDR3 has 14 residues. V was pared by 6 bases and J by 5 bases, with 14 bases between. CDR3 bases: TGTGCCAGCAGCCCACTCCTTAGTGACAATGAGCAGTTCTTC. Its protein product is CASSPLLSDNEQFF.

The chain recombines TRBV27 with TRBJ2-7, with TRBD1 matching 8 bases. The CDR3 length is 13 residues. J was trimmed by 3 bases and V by 4 bases; bases with no gene match: 2. Germline-derived CDR1 and CDR2 are MNHEY and SMNVEV (reference sequence). CDR3 amino acids: CASSYRGDYEQYF. The CDR3 DNA is TGTGCCAGCAGTTACAGGGGGGACTACGAGCAGTACTTC.

This chain uses TRBV27 with TRBJ2-7; 8 bases agree with TRBD1. This CDR3 has 14 residues. CDR1 and CDR2 from the germline V gene are MNHEY and SMNVEV (reference sequence). V lost 5 bases to trimming and J lost 0 bases; unmatched junction nucleotides: 3. CDR3 coding DNA: TGTGCCAGCAGTCCACAGGGGGGCTCCTACGAGCAGTACTTC. Amino acid sequence: CASSPQGGSYEQYF.

V gene TRBV6-5 combines with J gene TRBJ2-5; 7 nucleotides match TRBD1. The CDR3 consists of 14 residues. Germline values: CDR1 MNHEY, CDR2 SVGAGI. The trim removed 2 bases at V and 9 bases at J, leaving 9 bases unmatched. CDR3 in amino acids: CASSYGTDPMAQYF. The CDR3 DNA is TGTGCCAGCAGTTACGGGACAGACCCCATGGCCCAGTACTTC.

The chain is built from TRBV5-6 and TRBJ2-7; 13 nucleotides line up with TRBD2. The trim removed 1 base at V and 2 bases at J, leaving 9 bases unmatched. This CDR3 spans 18 amino acids. Germline loops: CDR1 SGHDT, CDR2 YYEEEE. In DNA, the CDR3 is TGTGCCAGCAGCTTGTACGGGACTAGCGGGGAAGGTGCCTACGAGCAGTACTTC. This translates into CASSLYGTSGEGAYEQYF.

The chain has TRBV7-6 and TRBJ2-3; TRBD2 agrees at 13 bases. In germline, CDR1 is SGHVS, CDR2 FNYEAQ. CDR3 length equals 18 residues. V was pared by 5 bases and J by 2 bases, with 10 bases of the junction left unmatched. CDR3 in amino acids: CASSPWGTSGEATDTQYF. DNA for the CDR3: TGTGCCAGCAGCCCATGGGGGACTAGCGGGGAAGCCACAGATACGCAGTATTTT. Full variable domain (missing parts from reference TRBV7-6 and TRBJ2-3): GAGVSQSPRYKVTKRGQDVALRCDPISGHVSLYWYRQALGQGPEFLTYFNYEAQQDKSGLPNDRFSAERPEGSISTLTIQRTEQRDSAMYRCASSPWGTSGEATDTQYFGPGTRLTVL.

The chain combines TRBV27 with TRBJ2-2; D is possibly TRBD2 (5 bases). The CDR3 totals 14 residues. The germline CDR1 and CDR2 sequences are MNHEY and SMNVEV (reference sequence). V shed 8 bases and J shed 0 bases, with 10 bases lying between them. The CDR3 loop reads CASELATNTGELFF. CDR3 coding DNA: TGTGCCAGCGAGTTAGCGACGAACACCGGGGAGCTGTTTTTT.

The rearrangement joins TRBV2 to TRBJ2-7, with D possibly being TRBD1 (6 bases). The germline V and J ends were trimmed by 2 bases and 4 bases, with 15 bases remaining between them. Germline V gives CDR1 SNHLY, CDR2 FYNNEI. CDR3 length: 15 amino acids. The DNA of the CDR3 is TGTGCCAGCAGTGAACCCGGCAGGGGAGTTTACGAGCAGTACTTC. It is translated as CASSEPGRGVYEQYF.

This chain connects TRBV5-6 to TRBJ2-1; 8 positions match TRBD2. CDR1 and CDR2 (germline): SGHDT, YYEEEE. The junction had 18 bases not matched to a gene; V was cut back by 2 bases and J by 8 bases. This CDR3 region has 18 residues. The CDR3 nucleotides read TGTGCCAGCAGCTTTGGGCTGCGGGGGGTGGGGGGTCCGGATGAGCAGTTCTTC. Translation: CASSFGLRGVGGPDEQFF.

The chain couples TRBV9 to TRBJ2-5; 7 bases are shared with TRBD2. The V gene end was trimmed by 0 bases and the J gene end by 4 bases; junction bases not matched to a gene: 6. The length of the CDR3 is 15 residues. Germline loops: CDR1 SGDLS, CDR2 YYNGEE. The CDR3 DNA is TGTGCCAGCAGCGTAGGACTCAGGGAGGGAGAGACCCAGTACTTC. Translating gives CASSVGLREGETQYF.

The genes are TRBV28 and TRBJ2-1; a possible D gene is TRBD2 (6 bases). This CDR3 is 15 amino acids long. Germline values: CDR1 MDHEN, CDR2 SYDVKM. Trimming left V 3 bases short and J 7 bases short, with 16 bases between. The CDR3 nucleotides read TGTGCCAGCAGTTTCAGAACTAGCAATACGAATGAGCAGTTCTTC. Protein: CASSFRTSNTNEQFF.